This entry is about one T cell receptor beta chain. Its specificity is not known. This entry belongs to a study of vaccination effects on CD4 cells after COVID-19. Assay used: immunoSEQ multiplex PCR; TCRdb lists only in-frame clones, some missing. The data show around 15,000 clones, around 80% seen once. Before sequencing, viral peptide pools were used by the ViraFEST assay to expand antigen-specific CD4+ T cells. Culture lasted approximately 10 days before CD4+ T cell isolation. This individual tested PCR-positive for SARS-CoV-2 infection between March and December 2020. Two-dose BNT162b2 or mRNA-1273 vaccination was given to participants. The germline CDR1 and CDR2 sequences are SEHNR and FQNEAQ (reference sequence). The CDR3 extends over 16 amino acids. Trimming cost V 11 bases and J 4 bases; bases outside gene matches: 19.

Sequenced here: CD4+ T cells from PBMCs cultured with SARS-CoV-2 spike peptides, sampled after COVID-19 vaccination. This TCR was sampled from a human donor who had a prior SARS-CoV-2 infection. The chain uses TRBV7-9 and TRBJ2-5; 7 bases line up with TRBD1. This CDR3 is CALQRVVGAGGETQYF. The CDR3, as DNA: TGTGCCCTGCAACGGGTGGTAGGAGCAGGGGGAGAGACCCAGTACTTC.